Here is one TCR beta chain with its context. The repertoire was sequenced with immunoSEQ multiplex PCR; TCRdb's copy has only in-frame clones and lacks some. The sample lists approximately 330,000 clones, approximately 87% occurring once. The data derive from a study of blood T cell repertoires in COVID-19. Study-wide context: Specimens from acute and convalescent COVID-19 originated in the United States, Italy and Spain.

The CDR3 consists of 16 residues. V lost 4 bases, J lost 3 bases, and 8 bases stayed unmatched. The V gene's germline CDR1 is MDHEN and CDR2 SYDVKM. The receptor comes from a woman in her forties or fifties with active or convalescent COVID-19. Material: peripheral blood. The rearrangement uses TRBV28 and TRBJ2-2, with 7 bases lining up with TRBD2. Here the CDR3 reads CASSSPRSGDTGELFF. DNA for the CDR3: TGTGCCAGCAGTTCCCCTCGCAGCGGGGACACCGGGGAGCTGTTTTTT.